Listed below are T cell receptor beta chains from one sample, sequenced in a study of T cell responses to AZD1222 COVID-19 vaccine. The assay was immunoSEQ multiplex PCR, and TCRdb's table has in-frame clones only and misses some. The sample holds just under 55,000 clones; roughly nine tenths are singletons and the top ten take 2%. The sequencing here drew on peripheral blood, taken on day 0 of AZD1222 vaccination. All receptors derive from an adult in good health. Both conserved end residues are part of each CDR3. D genes are given only for firm matches. Clone sizes are given selectively: once, few, many, or a class where the clone is expanded.

TRBV3-1/TRBV3-2	TRBD1	TRBJ2-1	NA	CASSQTGGSYNEQFF	TGTGCCAGCAGCCAAACAGGGGGCTCCTACAATGAGCAGTTCTTC
TRBV4-1	NA	TRBJ2-5	NA	CASSQEPVASLQETQYF	TGCGCCAGCAGCCAAGAACCGGTGGCCAGCCTCCAAGAGACCCAGTACTTC
TRBV7-3	NA	TRBJ2-7	NA	CASSLERVTPGLYEQYF	TGTGCCAGCAGCTTAGAACGCGTGACACCCGGTCTATACGAGCAGTACTTC
TRBV28	NA	TRBJ1-5	NA	CASSLLVAAGDQPQHF	TGTGCCAGCAGTTTATTAGTCGCGGCAGGCGATCAGCCCCAGCATTTT
TRBV29-1	NA	TRBJ2-7	once	CSVEGQSYEQYF	TGCAGCGTTGAAGGGCAATCCTACGAGCAGTACTTC
TRBV27	NA	TRBJ1-3	few	CASAKGPEGNTIYF	TGTGCCAGCGCGAAGGGTCCGGAGGGAAACACCATATATTTT
TRBV6-5	TRBD1	TRBJ1-5	NA	CASSYSGGSQPQHF	TGTGCCAGCAGTTATTCAGGGGGCAGCCAGCCCCAGCATTTT
TRBV14	TRBD1	TRBJ1-1	NA	CASSPTGGGGTEAFF	TGTGCCAGCAGCCCGACAGGGGGCGGGGGGACTGAAGCTTTCTTT
TRBV28	NA	TRBJ2-7	NA	CASSLFHEQYF	TGTGCCAGCAGTTTATTCCACGAGCAGTACTTC
TRBV1	NA	TRBJ2-7	NA	CTSSQEPSSAYCEQYF	TGCACCAGCAGCCAAGAACCAAGCTCAGCATATTGCGAGCAGTACTTC
TRBV19	NA	TRBJ1-1	NA	CASSMVRGSAGNTEAFF	TGTGCCAGTAGTATGGTTCGGGGCTCCGCTGGCAACACTGAAGCTTTCTTT
TRBV19	NA	TRBJ1-5	NA	CASSIRGEGSNQPQHF	TGTGCCAGTAGTATTCGCGGGGAGGGGAGCAATCAGCCCCAGCATTTT
TRBV30	NA	TRBJ1-1	NA	CAWSSLNGEAFF	TGTGCCTGGAGTTCCCTCAACGGTGAAGCTTTCTTT
TRBV5-1	NA	TRBJ1-2	NA	CASSPLQGPGGYTF	TGCGCCAGCAGTCCCTTACAGGGTCCGGGCGGCTACACCTTC
TRBV10-1	NA	TRBJ1-1	NA	CASSEGGVNTEAFF	TGCGCCAGCAGTGAGGGAGGGGTGAACACTGAAGCTTTCTTT
TRBV27	TRBD2	TRBJ2-1	NA	CASSLSPGLAGRNEQFF	TGTGCCAGCAGTTTATCCCCGGGACTAGCGGGAAGGAATGAGCAGTTCTTC
TRBV9	TRBD1	TRBJ2-7	NA	CASSVAGGLEGDEQYF	TGTGCCAGCAGCGTAGCAGGGGGCCTGGAGGGAGACGAGCAGTACTTC
TRBV15	NA	TRBJ2-3	NA	CATSRLLAGNTDTQYF	TGTGCCACCAGCAGATTACTAGCAGGAAACACAGATACGCAGTATTTT
TRBV28	NA	TRBJ1-5	NA	CASRGQGLRQPQHF	TGTGCCAGCAGAGGCCAGGGTTTGCGCCAGCCCCAGCATTTT
TRBV6-6	TRBD2	TRBJ2-1	NA	CASKGGSGNEQFF	TGTGCCAGCAAGGGCGGGAGTGGGAATGAGCAGTTCTTC
TRBV19	NA	TRBJ1-5	NA	CAARQNSNQPQHF	TGTGCCGCTAGACAGAATAGCAATCAGCCCCAGCATTTT
TRBV27	NA	TRBJ1-3	once	CASSLEGLRNTIYF	TGTGCCAGCAGTCTCGAGGGGCTTCGGAACACCATATATTTT
TRBV5-4	NA	TRBJ1-1	NA	CASSLVGRNTEAFF	TGTGCCAGCAGCTTGGTTGGCAGGAACACTGAAGCTTTCTTT
TRBV30	TRBD2	TRBJ2-4	once	CAWRTLGGGKNIQYF	TGTGCCTGGCGAACTTTGGGCGGGGGCAAAAACATTCAGTACTTC
TRBV5-4	TRBD1	TRBJ2-7	NA	CASSTRQGAMAEQYF	TGTGCCAGCAGCACTCGACAGGGGGCGATGGCCGAGCAGTACTTC
TRBV5-1	NA	TRBJ1-5	few	CASSLEGDRPQHF	TGCGCCAGCAGCTTGGAAGGGGACCGGCCCCAGCATTTT
TRBV15	NA	TRBJ2-2	NA	CATSRGVHREGGIGGELFF	TGTGCCACCAGCAGAGGAGTGCACAGGGAAGGCGGGATCGGCGGGGAGCTGTTTTTT